Below are 16 T cell receptor beta chains sequenced from a single sample in a study of lymphopenia after photon versus proton radiotherapy. TCRdb keeps only in-frame clones here, not all; method: immunoSEQ multiplex PCR. This sample carries tens of thousands of clones, over 70% of them seen once, and the ten largest clones take roughly 15%. The specimen was peripheral blood, collected from a patient treated with proton-based radiotherapy. The receptors were sampled from a woman in her seventies with pancreatic cancer.

CDR3 in amino acids: CASSPRWEVNTEAFF. CDR3 DNA sequence: TGTGCCAGCAGCCCCCGTTGGGAGGTGAACACTGAAGCTTTCTTT. The V call is TRBV9, the J call TRBJ1-1; no firm D call. V was shortened by 4 bases and J by 0 bases, with 13 bases between the two germline ends. Germline V CDR1 and CDR2: SGDLS, YYNGEE. The CDR3 has 15 residues. The full variable domain, in which reference TRBV9 and TRBJ1-1 provide the parts outside the CDR3, is DSGVTQTPKHLITATGQRVTLRCSPRSGDLSVYWYQQSLDQGLQFLIQYYNGEERAKGNILERFSAQQFPDLHSELNLSSLELGDSALYFCASSPRWEVNTEAFFGQGTRLTVV.

The V and J genes are TRBV7-9 and TRBJ2-7; the match to TRBD1 covers 10 bases. Germline values: CDR1 SEHNR, CDR2 FQNEAQ (reference sequence). After removal of 5 bases from V and 4 bases from J, the junction contained 5 bases not matched to a gene. There are 14 residues in the CDR3. CDR3 residues: CASSRGQGLYEQYF. CDR3 bases: TGTGCCAGCAGCAGGGGACAGGGGTTGTACGAGCAGTACTTC. Supplemented by reference TRBV7-9 and TRBJ2-7, the full variable domain reads DTGVSQNPRHKITKRGQNVTFRCDPISEHNRLYWYRQTLGQGPEFLTYFQNEAQLEKSRLLSDRFSAERPKGSFSTLEIQRTEQGDSAMYLCASSRGQGLYEQYFGPGTRLTVT.

The chain uses TRBV28 and TRBJ1-5; the D is unclear. Trimming removed 11 bases from V and 2 bases from J, with 10 bases in between. The CDR3 runs to 12 residues. Germline CDR1 and CDR2: MDHEN and SYDVKM. The CDR3: CAGQLGNQPQHF. CDR3 sequence (DNA): TGTGCCGGCCAATTGGGCAATCAGCCCCAGCATTTT.

A note on this clone: Other DNA sequences in this specimen translate into the identical CDR3. The chain combines TRBV6-5 with TRBJ1-1, with D perhaps TRBD1 (5 bases). V lost 0 bases and J lost 2, with 10 bases in between. The germline V gene has CDR1 MNHEY and CDR2 SVGAGI. The CDR3 spans 15 residues. The CDR3 region is CASSYSGLLNTEAFF. Written as DNA, the CDR3 is TGTGCCAGCAGTTACTCGGGGCTGCTTAACACTGAAGCTTTCTTT.

This rearrangement joins TRBV5-6 to TRBJ2-3, with 14 bases matching TRBD2. The V gene end was trimmed by 4 bases and the J gene end by 5 bases; junction bases not matched to a gene: 12. This CDR3 has 18 amino acids. CDR1 and CDR2 from the germline V gene are SGHDT and YYEEEE. CDR3 in DNA: TGTGCCAGCAGCCCGAGGGGACTAGCGGGAGTCAACGAAGATACGCAGTATTTT. Translated: CASSPRGLAGVNEDTQYF.

The chain has TRBV7-2 and TRBJ2-5; a weak D match, TRBD1 (5 bases). V was cut by 0 bases and J by 2 bases, with 10 bases left in between. This CDR3 spans 15 amino acids. The germline V gene encodes CDR1 SGHTA and CDR2 FQGNSA. The chain's CDR3 is CASSLASPGQETQYF. The CDR3 DNA reads as TGTGCCAGCAGCTTAGCGTCCCCAGGGCAAGAGACCCAGTACTTC. The full variable domain, in which reference TRBV7-2 and TRBJ2-5 provide the parts outside the CDR3, is GAGVSQSPSNKVTEKGKDVELRCDPISGHTALYWYRQSLGQGLEFLIYFQGNSAPDKSGLPSDRFSAERTGGSVSTLTIQRTQQEDSAVYLCASSLASPGQETQYFGPGTRLLVL.

The V gene is TRBV5-4, the J gene TRBJ2-3; TRBD2 is a possible D gene (6 bases). Germline V lookup: CDR1 SGHNT, CDR2 YYREEE (reference sequence). The ends were cut back, 1 base at V and 3 bases at J, with 12 bases in the middle. There are 15 residues in the CDR3. Written as DNA, the CDR3 is TGTGCCAGCAGCTTGTTCGGGAGAATGACAGATACGCAGTATTTT. This codes for CASSLFGRMTDTQYF.

CDR3 nucleotides: TGTGCCAGCAGTTCAATAGCGGGGCAGAACACCGGGGAGCTGTTTTTT. Translation: CASSSIAGQNTGELFF. The V and J genes are TRBV27 and TRBJ2-2; 8 bases align to TRBD2. This CDR3 spans 16 amino acids. Germline CDR1 MNHEY, CDR2 SMNVEV (reference sequence). The V segment lost 4 bases and the J segment 1 base; nucleotides outside the gene matches: 5.

A single count supports this clone. This chain connects TRBV19 to TRBJ2-3, with 7 bases identical to TRBD2. The CDR3 runs 15 residues. Germline V CDR1 and CDR2: LNHDA, SQIVND (reference sequence). Losses at the gene ends were 2 bases for V and 0 bases for J; bases not matched to a gene: 2. The CDR3 region has the DNA TGTGCCAGTAGTATACTAGCGGCAAGCACAGATACGCAGTATTTT. Its protein product is CASSILAASTDTQYF. The full variable domain, completed using reference TRBV19 and TRBJ2-3, is DGGITQSPKYLFRKEGQNVTLSCEQNLNHDAMYWYRQDPGQGLRLIYYSQIVNDFQKGDIAEGYSVSREKKESFPLTVTSAQKNPTAFYLCASSILAASTDTQYFGPGTRLTVL.

J is TRBJ2-1 and V is TRBV27; 8 nucleotides agree with TRBD2. Germline lookup yields CDR1 MNHEY and CDR2 SMNVEV (reference sequence). This CDR3 has 19 amino acids. J gave up 8 bases and V 0 bases, and 18 bases lay outside the gene matches. In DNA form, the CDR3 reads TGTGCCAGCAGTTTATCCGGCGGGAGAGCGGGGGCAAAAAGCGATGAGCAGTTCTTC. Translation: CASSLSGGRAGAKSDEQFF.

The chain joins TRBV28 to TRBJ2-2, with TRBD1 identical over 7 bases. There are 14 residues in the CDR3. Germline lookup yields CDR1 MDHEN and CDR2 SYDVKM. The J segment lost 5 bases and the V segment lost 7 bases, leaving 7 bases of the junction unmatched. CDR3 residues: CASNSGTVTGELFF. Here the CDR3 DNA reads TGTGCCAGCAACTCCGGGACAGTGACCGGGGAGCTGTTTTTT.

V is TRBV19 and J is TRBJ2-2, with D possibly being TRBD2 (5 bases). Trimming removed 4 bases at V and 4 bases at J, with 19 bases between. Germline loops: CDR1 LNHDA, CDR2 SQIVND (reference sequence). The CDR3 covers 17 residues. The CDR3 DNA sequence: TGTGCCAGTAGTAGGTTCGGGAAGTCTAGCAGCACCGGGGAGCTGTTTTTT. As protein: CASSRFGKSSSTGELFF.

This chain uses TRBV11-2 with TRBJ2-7, with a possible D match to TRBD2 (6 bases). Germline V CDR1 and CDR2: SGHAT, FQNNGV. V was shortened by 1 base and J by 5 bases, with 15 bases between the two germline ends. The CDR3 has 15 residues. The CDR3 here is CASSLAFSSGDEQYF. The CDR3 nucleotides are TGTGCCAGCAGCTTAGCCTTTAGTAGCGGCGACGAGCAGTACTTC.

The gene calls are TRBV5-1 and TRBJ1-1; maybe TRBD1 (6 bases). Trimming removed 0 bases from V and 2 bases from J, with 17 bases in between. The CDR3 consists of 17 residues. CDR1 and CDR2 from the germline V gene are SGHRS and YFSETQ. CDR3 coding DNA: TGCGCCAGCAGCTTGGAGGGGTGGACAGCCGTAAACACTGAAGCTTTCTTT. Its protein is CASSLEGWTAVNTEAFF.

This chain connects TRBV28 to TRBJ2-3; 16 positions agree with TRBD2. The CDR3 spans 20 residues. Germline CDR1 is MDHEN and CDR2 is SYDVKM. V was pared by 2 bases and J by 4 bases, with 12 bases of the junction left unmatched. The CDR3 nucleotides are TGTGCCAGCAGTTTACTGGGACTAGCGGGAGGGTCGGGGCAGGCAGATACGCAGTATTTT. Its translation: CASSLLGLAGGSGQADTQYF.

The V and J genes are TRBV7-3 and TRBJ2-1; D is unresolved. Trimming removed 3 bases at V and 3 bases at J, with 15 bases between. The CDR3 spans 16 residues. CDR1 and CDR2 (germline): SGHTA, FQGTGA. The CDR3, as DNA: TGTGCCAGCAGCTTTAGTAGCTCATCATACTACAATGAGCAGTTCTTC. It specifies CASSFSSSSYYNEQFF.